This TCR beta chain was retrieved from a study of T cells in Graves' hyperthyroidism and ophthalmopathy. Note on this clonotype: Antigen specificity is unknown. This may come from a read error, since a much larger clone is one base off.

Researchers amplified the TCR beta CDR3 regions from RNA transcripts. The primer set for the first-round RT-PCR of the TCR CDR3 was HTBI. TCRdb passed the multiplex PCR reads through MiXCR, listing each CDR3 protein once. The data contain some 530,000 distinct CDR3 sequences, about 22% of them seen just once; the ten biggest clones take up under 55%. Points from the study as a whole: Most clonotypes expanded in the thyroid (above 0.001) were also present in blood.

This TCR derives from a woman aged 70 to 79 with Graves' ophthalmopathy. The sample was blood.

The CDR3, as DNA: TGTGCCAGCAGTAACCAGGGGGGCACTGAAGCTTTCTTT. This gives the protein CASSNQGGTEAFF. This chain joins TRBV12-3 or TRBV12-4 and TRBJ1-1, with 7 bases identical to TRBD1. This CDR3 has 13 residues. Unmatched junction bases numbered 4, after V lost 5 bases and J lost 4 bases.